This TCR beta chain emerged from a study of cytomegalovirus exposure and HLA in healthy donors. Study observations and caveats: The tendency of first-cohort TCR clusters to co-occur in the roughly 110 validation repertoires was the finding of a later analysis. Among TCR beta chains, those listed as cytomegalovirus-associated numbered roughly 150.

Trimming left V 5 bases short and J 0 bases short, with 11 bases between. This CDR3 has 16 amino acids. The germline CDR1 and CDR2 sequences are MNHEY and SMNVEV (reference sequence). To note about this clone: Its antigen is not identified.

Only in-frame clones appear in the TCRdb table, and some are missing; sequencing was by immunoSEQ multiplex PCR. Found here are 150,000 to 200,000 clones, 86% of them singletons; the top ten hold roughly 1.6%. The source material was PBMCs. The source is a young woman in good health and CMV-seronegative. The rearrangement uses TRBV27 and TRBJ1-6; D is uncertain. The CDR3 is CASSDKLSSYNSPLHF. The CDR3 region has the DNA TGTGCCAGCAGTGACAAGTTGAGCTCCTATAATTCACCCCTCCACTTT.